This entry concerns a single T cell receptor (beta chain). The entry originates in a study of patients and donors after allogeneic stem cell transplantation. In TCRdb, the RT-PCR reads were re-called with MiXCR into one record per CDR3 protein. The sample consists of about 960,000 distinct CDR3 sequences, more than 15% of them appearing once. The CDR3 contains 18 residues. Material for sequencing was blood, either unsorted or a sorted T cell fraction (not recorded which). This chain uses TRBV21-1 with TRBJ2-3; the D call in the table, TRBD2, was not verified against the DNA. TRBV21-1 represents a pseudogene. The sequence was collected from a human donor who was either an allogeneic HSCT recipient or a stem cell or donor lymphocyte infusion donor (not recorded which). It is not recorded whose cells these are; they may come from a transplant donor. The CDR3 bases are TGTGCCAGCAGCAGGACTAGCGGGAGACGGAGTGGGCCGGATACGCAGTATTTT. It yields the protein CASSRTSGRRSGPDTQYF.